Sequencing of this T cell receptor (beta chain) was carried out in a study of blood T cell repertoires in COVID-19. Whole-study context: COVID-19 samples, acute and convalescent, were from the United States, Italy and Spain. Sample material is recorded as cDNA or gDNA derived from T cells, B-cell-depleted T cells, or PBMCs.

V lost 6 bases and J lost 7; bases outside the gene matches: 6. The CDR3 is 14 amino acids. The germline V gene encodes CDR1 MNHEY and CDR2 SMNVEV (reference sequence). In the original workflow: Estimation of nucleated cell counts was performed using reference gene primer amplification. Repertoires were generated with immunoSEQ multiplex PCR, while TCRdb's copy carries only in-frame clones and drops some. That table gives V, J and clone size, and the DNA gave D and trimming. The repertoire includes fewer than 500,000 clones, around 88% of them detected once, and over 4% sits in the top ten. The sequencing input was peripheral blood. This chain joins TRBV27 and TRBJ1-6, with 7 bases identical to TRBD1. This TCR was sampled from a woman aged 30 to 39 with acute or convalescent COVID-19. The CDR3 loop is CASSYGTENSPLHF. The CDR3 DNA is TGTGCCAGCAGCTACGGGACAGAAAATTCACCCCTCCACTTT.